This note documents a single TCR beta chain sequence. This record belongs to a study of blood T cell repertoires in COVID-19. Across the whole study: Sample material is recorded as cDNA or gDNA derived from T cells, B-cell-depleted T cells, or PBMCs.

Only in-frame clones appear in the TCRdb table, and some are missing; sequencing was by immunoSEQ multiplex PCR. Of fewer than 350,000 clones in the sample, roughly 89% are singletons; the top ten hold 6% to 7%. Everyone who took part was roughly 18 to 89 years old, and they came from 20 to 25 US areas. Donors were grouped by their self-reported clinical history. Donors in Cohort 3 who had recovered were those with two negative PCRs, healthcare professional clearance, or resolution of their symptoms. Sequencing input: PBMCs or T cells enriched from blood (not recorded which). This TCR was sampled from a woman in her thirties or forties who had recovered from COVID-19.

The CDR3 sequence is CASSQGQGVRAFF. CDR3 in DNA: TGTGCCAGCAGCCAAGGACAGGGTGTCAGAGCTTTCTTT. The chain uses TRBV3-1 (or the pseudogene TRBV3-2) and TRBJ1-1; 7 bases match TRBD1. The CDR3 runs 13 residues. Unmatched junction bases numbered 6, after V lost 1 base and J lost 10 bases. The V gene's germline CDR1 is LGHDT and CDR2 YNNKEL (reference sequence).